These T cell receptor beta chains were read from a single sample in a study of T cell repertoires in cytomegalovirus infection. TCRdb processed the reads anew with MiXCR; each CDR3 protein has one entry. This sample yields more than 90,000 distinct CDR3 sequences, of which about a tenth are seen a single time; 30% to 40% belongs to the top ten. For these TCRs, the target antigens are not known. The sequenced sample was PBMCs, sequenced either directly or after in vitro stimulation (not recorded which). The origin of the receptors is a human donor in good health (CMV status not recorded). Some clones in this sample may be carry-over from other donors' samples. Each CDR3 is given with its conserved first and last residue. Each record gives: V gene, D gene, clone size, J gene, CDR3 protein, CDR3 DNA. D genes are given only for firm matches. Clone size, where shown, is once, few, many, or a class for clones that have expanded.

v_call: TRBV5-4
d_call: TRBD2
clone_size: many
j_call: TRBJ2-1
cdr3_aa: CASSPGLAGDEQFF
cdr3_nt: TGTGCCAGCAGCCCGGGACTAGCGGGAGATGAGCAGTTCTTC

v_call: TRBV7-2
d_call: TRBD2
clone_size: many
j_call: TRBJ2-4
cdr3_aa: CASSLPSGTVQYF
cdr3_nt: TGTGCCAGCAGCTTACCTAGCGGGACGGTTCAGTACTTC

v_call: TRBV2
d_call: NA
clone_size: many
j_call: TRBJ1-1
cdr3_aa: CASGIKLSTEAFF
cdr3_nt: TGTGCCAGCGGGATAAAACTTAGCACTGAAGCTTTCTTT

v_call: TRBV6-6
d_call: TRBD2
clone_size: NA
j_call: TRBJ2-7
cdr3_aa: CASTLAGANYEQYF
cdr3_nt: TGTGCCAGCACGCTAGCGGGAGCTAATTACGAGCAGTACTTC

v_call: TRBV19
d_call: NA
clone_size: NA
j_call: TRBJ1-1
cdr3_aa: CASSPTGANTEAFF
cdr3_nt: TGTGCCAGTAGCCCGACAGGAGCGAACACTGAAGCTTTCTTT

v_call: TRBV6-6
d_call: TRBD1
clone_size: NA
j_call: TRBJ2-7
cdr3_aa: CANSYWDRTHEQYF
cdr3_nt: TGTGCCAACAGTTACTGGGACAGGACGCACGAGCAGTACTTC

v_call: TRBV19
d_call: TRBD1
clone_size: few
j_call: TRBJ1-5
cdr3_aa: CASSRDSQKYSNQPQHF
cdr3_nt: TGTGCCAGTAGTAGGGACAGCCAAAAATATAGCAATCAGCCCCAGCATTTT

v_call: TRBV6-6
d_call: NA
clone_size: NA
j_call: TRBJ2-7
cdr3_aa: CASTQRQSGSYEQYF
cdr3_nt: TGTGCCAGCACCCAGCGACAATCCGGTAGCTACGAGCAGTACTTC

v_call: TRBV5-6
d_call: TRBD2
clone_size: many
j_call: TRBJ2-3
cdr3_aa: CASSLVRRPGLGTDTQYF
cdr3_nt: TGTGCCAGCAGCTTGGTGAGGAGACCGGGACTAGGCACAGATACGCAGTATTTT

v_call: TRBV6-5
d_call: TRBD2
clone_size: NA
j_call: TRBJ2-3
cdr3_aa: CASSYRGSYYTQYF
cdr3_nt: TGTGCCAGCAGTTATCGCGGGAGTTACTATACGCAGTATTTT

v_call: TRBV14
d_call: NA
clone_size: NA
j_call: TRBJ2-3
cdr3_aa: CASSLPASGLRTDTQYF
cdr3_nt: TGTGCCAGCAGCCTCCCAGCGAGCGGACTTCGCACAGATACGCAGTATTTT

v_call: TRBV10-3
d_call: NA
clone_size: many
j_call: TRBJ2-7
cdr3_aa: CAISEVAAGDYEQYF
cdr3_nt: TGTGCCATCAGTGAGGTAGCGGCAGGGGACTACGAGCAGTACTTC

v_call: TRBV11-3
d_call: NA
clone_size: few
j_call: TRBJ2-3
cdr3_aa: CASSPSGSDTQYF
cdr3_nt: TGTGCCAGCAGCCCATCAGGATCAGATACGCAGTATTTT

v_call: TRBV7-9
d_call: NA
clone_size: NA
j_call: TRBJ2-7
cdr3_aa: CASSPLIEQYF
cdr3_nt: TGTGCCAGCAGCCCCTTGATCGAGCAGTACTTC

v_call: TRBV7-9
d_call: NA
clone_size: few
j_call: TRBJ1-6
cdr3_aa: CASSLVGAASPLHF
cdr3_nt: TGTGCCAGCAGCTTAGTAGGGGCAGCTTCACCCCTCCACTTT

v_call: TRBV7-9
d_call: NA
clone_size: few
j_call: TRBJ2-1
cdr3_aa: CASDNEQFF
cdr3_nt: TGTGCCAGCGACAATGAGCAGTTCTTC

v_call: TRBV7-2
d_call: TRBD1
clone_size: many
j_call: TRBJ1-2
cdr3_aa: CASSPGTGLNYGYTF
cdr3_nt: TGTGCCAGCAGCCCGGGGACAGGGCTTAACTATGGCTACACCTTC

v_call: TRBV30
d_call: NA
clone_size: few
j_call: TRBJ2-1
cdr3_aa: CAWRIRQGTSYKFF
cdr3_nt: TGTGCCTGGAGGATCAGACAGGGGACTAGTTATAAGTTCTTC

v_call: TRBV7-2
d_call: TRBD2
clone_size: few
j_call: TRBJ2-6
cdr3_aa: CASSLGGYGANVLTF
cdr3_nt: TGTGCCAGCAGTCTGGGGGGGTATGGGGCCAACGTCCTGACTTTC

v_call: TRBV9
d_call: NA
clone_size: many
j_call: TRBJ2-3
cdr3_aa: CASSSRLPSVTDTQYF
cdr3_nt: TGTGCCAGCAGCTCCCGACTCCCTTCGGTTACAGATACGCAGTATTTT

v_call: TRBV9
d_call: NA
clone_size: NA
j_call: TRBJ1-3
cdr3_aa: CAGSVVAGYSRNTIYF
cdr3_nt: TGTGCCGGCAGCGTAGTAGCCGGTTACTCTAGAAACACCATATATTTT

v_call: TRBV5-5
d_call: NA
clone_size: NA
j_call: TRBJ1-6
cdr3_aa: CASSWGDGTYNSPLHF
cdr3_nt: TGTGCCAGCAGCTGGGGGGATGGCACCTATAATTCACCCCTCCACTTT

v_call: TRBV10-3
d_call: TRBD1
clone_size: many
j_call: TRBJ1-2
cdr3_aa: CAISEPRQGNIGYTF
cdr3_nt: TGTGCCATCAGTGAGCCCCGACAGGGAAATATTGGCTACACCTTC

v_call: TRBV5-1
d_call: TRBD1
clone_size: NA
j_call: TRBJ2-1
cdr3_aa: CASSAPDRGLGGSPGAEQFF
cdr3_nt: TGCGCCAGCAGCGCCCCGGACAGGGGGCTGGGCGGGAGTCCAGGCGCTGAGCAGTTCTTC

v_call: TRBV20-1
d_call: NA
clone_size: few
j_call: TRBJ1-1
cdr3_aa: CSVSRPLNTEAFF
cdr3_nt: TGCAGTGTTTCTAGACCCCTGAACACTGAAGCTTTCTTT

v_call: TRBV28
d_call: NA
clone_size: NA
j_call: TRBJ1-1
cdr3_aa: CASRQQGLEAFF
cdr3_nt: TGTGCCAGCAGACAACAGGGACTTGAAGCTTTCTTT

v_call: TRBV7-6
d_call: NA
clone_size: many
j_call: TRBJ2-3
cdr3_aa: CASSRPPDTQYF
cdr3_nt: TGTGCCAGCAGCCGACCCCCAGATACGCAGTATTTT

v_call: TRBV28
d_call: TRBD2
clone_size: few
j_call: TRBJ2-5
cdr3_aa: CASSSGLAGDQETQYF
cdr3_nt: TGTGCCAGCAGTTCGGGACTAGCGGGAGACCAAGAGACCCAGTACTTC

v_call: TRBV7-2
d_call: NA
clone_size: many
j_call: TRBJ2-1
cdr3_aa: CASSLVQTLEQFF
cdr3_nt: TGTGCCAGCAGCTTAGTTCAGACGCTGGAGCAGTTCTTC

v_call: TRBV6-1
d_call: TRBD1
clone_size: many
j_call: TRBJ2-5
cdr3_aa: CASSEWTGAAQETQYF
cdr3_nt: TGTGCCAGCAGTGAGTGGACAGGGGCGGCCCAAGAGACCCAGTACTTC

v_call: TRBV20-1
d_call: TRBD2
clone_size: NA
j_call: TRBJ2-7
cdr3_aa: CSARRTSGIAYEQYF
cdr3_nt: TGCAGTGCCCGTAGGACTAGCGGTATCGCCTACGAGCAGTACTTC

v_call: TRBV3-1
d_call: NA
clone_size: few
j_call: TRBJ2-3
cdr3_aa: CASSQSGTDTQYF
cdr3_nt: TGTGCCAGCAGCCAATCCGGAACAGATACGCAGTATTTT

v_call: TRBV28
d_call: NA
clone_size: many
j_call: TRBJ1-1
cdr3_aa: CASMTGNTEAFF
cdr3_nt: TGTGCCAGCATGACCGGGAACACTGAAGCTTTCTTT

v_call: TRBV28
d_call: TRBD1
clone_size: NA
j_call: TRBJ1-1
cdr3_aa: CASSLSGGTGVTEAFF
cdr3_nt: TGTGCCAGCAGTTTATCAGGAGGGACAGGGGTGACTGAAGCTTTCTTT

v_call: TRBV7-2
d_call: NA
clone_size: NA
j_call: TRBJ2-3
cdr3_aa: CASSQKDTQYF
cdr3_nt: TGTGCCAGCTCACAGAAGGATACGCAGTATTTT

v_call: TRBV6-5
d_call: NA
clone_size: few
j_call: TRBJ1-4
cdr3_aa: CASSYSYWQYEKLFF
cdr3_nt: TGTGCCAGCAGTTACTCATATTGGCAGTATGAAAAACTGTTTTTT

v_call: TRBV24-1
d_call: NA
clone_size: many
j_call: TRBJ2-5
cdr3_aa: CATSDSAGIGETQYF
cdr3_nt: TGTGCCACCAGTGATTCGGCCGGTATCGGAGAGACCCAGTACTTC

v_call: TRBV19
d_call: NA
clone_size: few
j_call: TRBJ2-3
cdr3_aa: CASSIDQGWGASTDTQYF
cdr3_nt: TGTGCCAGTAGTATAGATCAAGGGTGGGGCGCTAGCACAGATACGCAGTATTTT

v_call: TRBV18
d_call: NA
clone_size: few
j_call: TRBJ1-3
cdr3_aa: CASSPPVYSGNTIYF
cdr3_nt: TGTGCCAGCTCACCGCCGGTATACTCTGGAAACACCATATATTTT

v_call: TRBV27
d_call: NA
clone_size: medium-sized
j_call: TRBJ2-1
cdr3_aa: CASSWVSTYNEQFF
cdr3_nt: TGTGCCAGCAGTTGGGTTAGTACCTACAATGAGCAGTTCTTC

v_call: TRBV7-9
d_call: TRBD1
clone_size: many
j_call: TRBJ1-2
cdr3_aa: CASSLHGTGGVGYTF
cdr3_nt: TGTGCCAGCAGCTTACATGGGACAGGGGGAGTTGGCTACACCTTC

v_call: TRBV19
d_call: TRBD2
clone_size: few
j_call: TRBJ2-1
cdr3_aa: CASSLGLAGEITYNEQFF
cdr3_nt: TGTGCCAGTAGTTTAGGACTAGCGGGAGAGATCACCTACAATGAGCAGTTCTTC

v_call: TRBV7-6
d_call: NA
clone_size: many
j_call: TRBJ1-5
cdr3_aa: CASRMGTDSNQPQHF
cdr3_nt: TGTGCCAGCAGGATGGGGACGGATAGCAATCAGCCCCAGCATTTT

v_call: TRBV5-4
d_call: NA
clone_size: NA
j_call: TRBJ1-1
cdr3_aa: CASSAPWGRRTEAFF
cdr3_nt: TGTGCCAGCAGCGCTCCCTGGGGGCGGCGGACTGAAGCTTTCTTT

v_call: TRBV12-3/TRBV12-4
d_call: TRBD1
clone_size: many
j_call: TRBJ2-5
cdr3_aa: CASSSTTGKTQYF
cdr3_nt: TGTGCCAGCAGTTCCACGACAGGGAAGACCCAGTACTTC

v_call: TRBV19
d_call: NA
clone_size: once
j_call: TRBJ2-5
cdr3_aa: CASSISSGQETQYF
cdr3_nt: TGTGCCAGTAGTATAAGTAGCGGCCAAGAGACCCAGTACTTC

v_call: TRBV7-6
d_call: TRBD1
clone_size: few
j_call: TRBJ2-2
cdr3_aa: CASSLETTGAGDTGELFF
cdr3_nt: TGTGCCAGCAGCTTAGAGACGACAGGGGCCGGGGACACCGGGGAGCTGTTTTTT

v_call: TRBV10-3
d_call: NA
clone_size: few
j_call: TRBJ2-7
cdr3_aa: CATQGGSYEQYF
cdr3_nt: TGTGCCACCCAAGGAGGTTCCTACGAGCAGTACTTC

v_call: TRBV7-9
d_call: NA
clone_size: NA
j_call: TRBJ2-7
cdr3_aa: CASRGDGPYEQYF
cdr3_nt: TGTGCCAGCAGGGGGGACGGCCCCTACGAGCAGTACTTC

v_call: TRBV6-1
d_call: NA
clone_size: NA
j_call: TRBJ1-2
cdr3_aa: CASSEDLDYGYTF
cdr3_nt: TGTGCCAGCAGTGAAGACCTAGACTATGGCTACACCTTC

v_call: TRBV4-3
d_call: NA
clone_size: NA
j_call: TRBJ1-4
cdr3_aa: CASSQDSREIEKLFF
cdr3_nt: TGCGCCAGCAGCCAAGACTCAAGGGAAATTGAAAAACTGTTTTTT

v_call: TRBV10-3
d_call: TRBD2
clone_size: few
j_call: TRBJ2-1
cdr3_aa: CAISVGRENEQFF
cdr3_nt: TGTGCCATCAGTGTAGGGCGGGAGAATGAGCAGTTCTTC

v_call: TRBV20-1
d_call: TRBD2
clone_size: NA
j_call: TRBJ2-3
cdr3_aa: CSASGLAGGGTQYF
cdr3_nt: TGCAGTGCTAGCGGACTAGCGGGAGGGGGTACGCAGTATTTT